One and the same sample provided the 15 T cell receptor beta chains below, sequenced in a study of shared clonotypes between healthy human individuals. TCRdb keeps only in-frame clones here, not all; method: immunoSEQ multiplex PCR. This table holds some 580,000 clones, roughly 97% found once. The sample consisted of naive CD4+ T cells sorted from blood. Specified subset: CD45RA+ positively selected. The receptors stem from a woman aged 25 to 39 in good health.

The genes are TRBV5-1 and TRBJ2-7; 7 bases match TRBD1. V shed 6 bases and J 3 bases; nucleotides not matched to a gene: 3. The CDR3 totals 12 residues. Germline-derived CDR1 and CDR2 are SGHRS and YFSETQ. CDR3 sequence: CASKGTDYEQYF. In DNA form, the CDR3 reads TGCGCCAGCAAAGGGACAGACTACGAGCAGTACTTC.

The J gene is TRBJ2-7, the V gene TRBV28; a possible D gene is TRBD2 (5 bases). Trimming pared 5 bases from V and 6 bases from J, leaving 23 bases between. Looked up from germline, CDR1 is MDHEN and CDR2 is SYDVKM. The CDR3 is 16 amino acids. The CDR3 protein is CASSPGQARGDREQYF. CDR3 nucleotide sequence: TGTGCCAGCAGTCCAGGTCAGGCCCGGGGTGATCGCGAGCAGTACTTC.

The rearrangement uses TRBV6-6 and TRBJ2-7; TRBD2 aligns across 8 bases. Per germline, CDR1 MNHNY and CDR2 SVGAGI (reference sequence). The CDR3 spans 14 residues. Unmatched junction bases numbered 6, after V lost 6 bases and J lost 2 bases. DNA of the CDR3: TGTGCCAGCAGCCTTCGGGGGGGGCCCTACGAGCAGTACTTC. Protein sequence: CASSLRGGPYEQYF.

A single count supports this clone. V is TRBV7-8 and J is TRBJ2-1, with D tentatively TRBD2 (6 bases). CDR3 length equals 14 residues. V lost 1 base, J lost 6 bases, and 10 bases lay in between. The germline V gene encodes CDR1 SGHVS and CDR2 FQNEAQ. The CDR3 loop reads CASSLVLAFNEQFF. CDR3 nucleotide sequence: TGTGCCAGCAGCTTAGTTCTAGCGTTCAATGAGCAGTTCTTC.

The CDR3 loop is CASSRGTGVVDEQYF. The CDR3 DNA reads as TGTGCCAGCAGTCGCGGGACAGGGGTTGTCGACGAGCAGTACTTC. The chain recombines TRBV6-6 with TRBJ2-7; TRBD1 matches at 10 bases. Germline-derived CDR1 and CDR2 are MNHNY and SVGAGI (reference sequence). This CDR3 region has 15 residues. The V gene end was trimmed by 5 bases and the J gene end by 5 bases; junction bases not matched to a gene: 9.

The V call is TRBV29-1, the J call TRBJ2-7; D is possibly TRBD1 (6 bases). Deletions cut 4 bases from V and 1 base from J, with 11 bases between. This CDR3 region has 13 residues. CDR1 and CDR2 from the germline V gene are SQVTM and ANQGSEA. In DNA, the CDR3 is TGCAGCGTTGCCCGGACAGATTCCTACGAGCAGTACTTC. Translation gives CSVARTDSYEQYF.

This clone was observed once. CDR3 nucleotide sequence: TGTGCCAGCCACTCCCTAGCTGCCGGCTCCTACGAGCAGTACTTC. It yields the protein CASHSLAAGSYEQYF. This chain uses TRBV28 with TRBJ2-7; the D gene is possibly TRBD2 (5 bases). Germline-derived CDR1 and CDR2 are MDHEN and SYDVKM. The V end was cut by 8 bases, the J end by 0 bases, with 17 bases between. This CDR3 is built from 15 residues. Using reference TRBV28 and TRBJ2-7 for the parts outside the CDR3, the full variable domain is DVKVTQSSRYLVKRTGEKVFLECVQDMDHENMFWYRQDPGLGLRLIYFSYDVKMKEKGDIPEGYSVSREKKERFSLILESASTNQTSMYLCASHSLAAGSYEQYFGPGTRLTVT.

The chain uses TRBV10-3 and TRBJ1-2; 10 bases map to TRBD1. Trimming at V came to 10 bases and at J to 6 bases, leaving 11 bases not matched to a gene. This CDR3 is 14 amino acids long. CDR1 and CDR2 from the germline V gene are ENHRY and SYGVKD. The CDR3, as DNA: TGTGCCAGCAGCTCCGGGACAGGGGTGGATGGCTACACCTTC. It is translated as CASSSGTGVDGYTF.

The chain joins TRBV7-8 to TRBJ2-1; 8 bases are shared with TRBD1. The V and J ends lost 0 bases and 6 bases, in that order; junction bases with no gene match: 7. CDR1 and CDR2 from the germline V gene are SGHVS and FQNEAQ. The CDR3 covers 16 residues. As DNA, the CDR3 is TGTGCCAGCAGCTTAGCGCGGGACAGGAAATCCAATGAGCAGTTCTTC. Translation: CASSLARDRKSNEQFF.

This clone was seen just once. The chain has TRBV28 and TRBJ1-2, with 8 bases lining up with TRBD1. The germline V gene encodes CDR1 MDHEN and CDR2 SYDVKM. The V segment lost 5 bases and the J segment 5 bases; nucleotides outside the gene matches: 10. The CDR3 consists of 15 residues. CDR3 region: CASSTRDRTGYGYTF. DNA for the CDR3: TGTGCCAGCAGTACCAGGGACAGGACGGGGTATGGCTACACCTTC.

The genes are TRBV5-1 and TRBJ2-3, with TRBD1 as a possible D gene (5 bases). The germline CDR1 and CDR2 sequences are SGHRS and YFSETQ. V lost 1 base, J lost 0 bases, and 9 bases lay in between. This CDR3 comprises 15 residues. The CDR3 nucleotides are TGCGCCAGCAGCTTGCAGGGTAGTAGCACAGATACGCAGTATTTT. Amino acids: CASSLQGSSTDTQYF.

The gene calls are TRBV6-5 and TRBJ1-3; maybe TRBD1 (6 bases). Germline loops: CDR1 MNHEY, CDR2 SVGAGI. The CDR3 has 15 amino acids. V was clipped by 4 bases and J by 0 bases, with 10 bases between them. The CDR3 spells CASSLGHLSGNTIYF. The CDR3 DNA reads as TGTGCCAGCAGTTTGGGACACCTCTCTGGAAACACCATATATTTT.

The sample holds one count of this clone. This chain connects TRBV2 to TRBJ2-5; D is unresolved. The J call may be wrong; the DNA end is better matched by TRBJ2-7. Looked up from germline, CDR1 is SNHLY and CDR2 is FYNNEI. This CDR3 spans 11 amino acids. In DNA form, the CDR3 reads TGTGCCAGCAGTTACTCCTACGAGCAGTACTTC. This gives the protein CASSYSYEQYF.

This chain uses TRBV28 with TRBJ1-2; maybe TRBD1 (6 bases). Germline loops: CDR1 MDHEN, CDR2 SYDVKM. Trimming took 3 bases from V and 3 from J, leaving 14 bases between them. The CDR3 totals 15 residues. CDR3 coding DNA: TGTGCCAGCAGTTTTGCCGGGGGCGCGTACTATGGCTACACCTTC. Residues: CASSFAGGAYYGYTF.

The V call is TRBV25-1, the J call TRBJ1-6; tentative D call: TRBD1 (5 bases). CDR3 size: 15 residues. The V gene's germline CDR1 is MGHDK and CDR2 SYGVNS. Trimming took 0 bases from V and 7 from J, leaving 10 bases between them. The chain's CDR3 is CASSEYQGENSPLHF. The CDR3 DNA reads TGTGCCAGCAGTGAATATCAGGGTGAAAATTCACCCCTCCACTTT.